The table lists the clone carrying this TCR beta chain with a few counts. The entry originates in a study of blood T cell repertoires in COVID-19. Study details: The United States, Italy and Spain were the sources of the acute and convalescent COVID-19 samples.

The assay was immunoSEQ multiplex PCR, and TCRdb's table has in-frame clones only and misses some. Among 250,000 or so clones listed, 89% were seen once. CDR1 is SGHRS and CDR2 is YFSETQ in the germline V gene. Trimming shortened V by 4 bases and J by 0 bases, and 11 bases separated the two germline ends. The CDR3 has 14 amino acids. The receptor comes from a middle-aged woman who had recovered from COVID-19. The sample taken for sequencing was peripheral blood. The chain recombines TRBV5-1 with TRBJ2-7; no clear D. The CDR3 protein is CASSMPDSSYEQYF. The CDR3, as DNA: TGCGCCAGCAGCATGCCCGATAGCTCCTACGAGCAGTACTTC.